The 20 T cell receptor beta chains listed next were all sequenced from one sample in a study of T cell responses to AZD1222 COVID-19 vaccine. Sequencing used immunoSEQ multiplex PCR; TCRdb keeps in-frame clones, though not all of them. Here the sample spans 200,000 to 250,000 clones, approximately 94% being singletons. Here the sequenced sample was peripheral blood, taken on day 0 of MenACWY control vaccination. The receptor source for this set is an adult in good health.

CDR3 sequence: CASSLGHLSNQPQHF. The CDR3 bases are TGTGCCAGCAGCCTGGGACACCTTAGCAATCAGCCCCAGCATTTT. The genes are TRBV3-1 (or the pseudogene TRBV3-2) and TRBJ1-5; maybe TRBD1 (6 bases). CDR1 is LGHDT, CDR2 YNNKEL, per germline (reference sequence). The CDR3 is 15 amino acids. Trimming left V 4 bases short and J 0 bases short, with 10 bases between.

This chain connects TRBV30 to TRBJ1-4, with D hard to call. Germline V gives CDR1 GTSNPN, CDR2 SVGIG (reference sequence). Trimming left V 8 bases short and J 8 bases short, with 9 bases between. The length of the CDR3 is 10 residues. The CDR3 here is CALESEKLFF. CDR3 DNA sequence: TGTGCCCTGGAGTCCGAAAAACTGTTTTTT.

The V gene is TRBV2, the J gene TRBJ2-2; the D call may be TRBD1 or TRBD2 (6 bases each). This CDR3 comprises 16 residues. The germline V gene has CDR1 SNHLY and CDR2 FYNNEI. Trimming cost V 6 bases and J 0 bases, with 14 bases left between them. CDR3: CASRATGGPNTGELFF. The CDR3 DNA reads as TGTGCCAGCAGGGCAACCGGGGGCCCGAACACCGGGGAGCTGTTTTTT.

The chain couples TRBV4-1 to TRBJ2-1; D may be TRBD2 (7 bases). The CDR3 is made up of 16 amino acids. V was shortened by 1 base and J by 7 bases, with 17 bases between the two germline ends. The germline CDR1 and CDR2 sequences are MGHRA and YSYEKL. The CDR3 sequence: CASSQVVGGGRNEQFF. The DNA of the CDR3 is TGCGCCAGCAGCCAAGTCGTGGGGGGGGGCAGGAATGAGCAGTTCTTC.

The chain joins TRBV29-1 to TRBJ1-1; 10 positions match TRBD1. This CDR3 has 14 amino acids. V was pared by 6 bases and J by 4 bases, with 8 bases of the junction left unmatched. Per germline, CDR1 SQVTM and CDR2 ANQGSEA. The CDR3: CSVGTGVGATEAFF. As DNA, the CDR3 is TGCAGCGTAGGGACAGGGGTGGGGGCCACTGAAGCTTTCTTT.

This rearrangement joins TRBV11-1 to TRBJ2-5; 10 positions agree with TRBD2. Germline CDR1 SGHAT, CDR2 FQDESV (reference sequence). The trim removed 3 bases at V and 4 bases at J, leaving 2 bases unmatched. The CDR3 loop spans 14 amino acids. CDR3: CASSLASGGETQYF. The CDR3 nucleotides are TGTGCCAGCAGCTTGGCTAGCGGGGGAGAGACCCAGTACTTC.

The V call is TRBV15, the J call TRBJ2-5; no clear D gene. This CDR3 contains 13 residues. Deletions cut 0 bases from V and 4 bases from J, with 6 bases between. Germline V gives CDR1 LNHNV, CDR2 YYDKDF (reference sequence). The CDR3 DNA sequence: TGTGCCACCAGCAGAGATTGGTCAGAGACCCAGTACTTC. This encodes CATSRDWSETQYF.

Details on this clone: The same CDR3 is also encoded by other DNA sequences in this sample. V gene TRBV7-2 combines with J gene TRBJ1-2; 9 bases are a match to TRBD1. J lost 4 bases, V lost 3 bases, and 3 bases had no gene match. Looked up from germline, CDR1 is SGHTA and CDR2 is FQGNSA. This CDR3 comprises 14 residues. For the CDR3, the DNA is TGTGCCAGCAGCTTGGACAGGGGTCCCTATGGCTACACCTTC. Translation: CASSLDRGPYGYTF.

The CDR3 here is CAINSLYGYTF. CDR3 coding DNA: TGTGCCATAAATTCTCTGTATGGCTACACCTTC. The chain couples TRBV10-3 to TRBJ1-2; D not certain. The length of the CDR3 is 11 residues. From germline, CDR1 is ENHRY and CDR2 SYGVKD. Trimming pared 9 bases from V and 5 bases from J, leaving 10 bases between.

The chain combines TRBV18 with TRBJ1-1; 7 bases are shared with TRBD1. The germline CDR1 and CDR2 sequences are KGHSH and LQKENI. This CDR3 has 15 amino acids. The V segment lost 2 bases and the J segment 1 base; nucleotides outside the gene matches: 4. The CDR3 region has the DNA TGTGCCAGCTCACCAACAAACAGGGGGAACACTGAAGCTTTCTTT. Residues: CASSPTNRGNTEAFF.

The CDR3 is CASSEALHAPYEQYF. The CDR3 DNA reads TGTGCCAGCAGTGAAGCGCTTCATGCCCCCTACGAGCAGTACTTC. The chain is built from TRBV6-1 and TRBJ2-7; D unclear. V gave up 0 bases and J gave up 2 bases, with 11 bases separating them. The CDR3 totals 15 residues. Germline V lookup: CDR1 MNHNS, CDR2 SASEGT.

The chain uses TRBV30 and TRBJ1-1; D call uncertain. Per germline, CDR1 GTSNPN and CDR2 SVGIG (reference sequence). Trimming took 2 bases from V and 5 from J, leaving 15 bases between them. The CDR3 is made up of 14 amino acids. The DNA for the CDR3 is TGTGCCTGGAGTAGGGAGTTCCGAGGTACTGAAGCTTTCTTT. Its protein is CAWSREFRGTEAFF.

This rearrangement joins TRBV6-5 to TRBJ1-1; D unclear. The CDR3 spans 13 residues. Between the trimmed V and J ends, which lost 6 bases and 9 bases, there was a span of 17 bases. Germline V gene sequence: CDR1 MNHEY, CDR2 SVGAGI. The CDR3 DNA reads TGTGCCAGCAGCCCCTTTGGGTCGAATAAAGCTTTCTTT. Translated: CASSPFGSNKAFF.

The rearrangement joins TRBV9 to TRBJ2-1; 8 bases are shared with TRBD2. In germline, CDR1 is SGDLS, CDR2 YYNGEE. V trimming: 3 bases; J trimming: 0 bases; junction bases outside the gene matches: 2. The CDR3 extends over 15 amino acids. The CDR3 reads CASSAGGSSYNEQFF. The CDR3 DNA sequence: TGTGCCAGCAGCGCGGGGGGGAGCTCCTACAATGAGCAGTTCTTC.

This chain joins TRBV24-1 and TRBJ1-5, with a weak D call TRBD1 (6 bases). The length of the CDR3 is 16 residues. Germline V lookup: CDR1 KGHDR, CDR2 SFDVKD. Trimming cost V 2 bases and J 1 base, with 11 bases left between them. CDR3 amino acids: CATSDSGAKSNQPQHF. The CDR3 nucleotides read TGTGCCACCAGTGATTCAGGGGCGAAAAGCAATCAGCCCCAGCATTTT.

This chain's CDR3 is CATSRGSGNQPQHF. CDR3 nucleotide sequence: TGTGCCACCAGCAGGGGTTCTGGAAATCAGCCCCAGCATTTT. The V and J genes are TRBV24-1 and TRBJ1-5; perhaps TRBD1 as D (6 bases). Germline loops: CDR1 KGHDR, CDR2 SFDVKD. V lost 7 bases to trimming and J lost 4 bases, with 13 bases between them. The CDR3 length is 14 residues.

The chain recombines TRBV6-5 with TRBJ1-5; D perhaps matches TRBD1 (6 bases). The CDR3 totals 15 residues. The V end was cut by 6 bases, the J end by 0 bases, with 12 bases between. Germline V CDR1 and CDR2: MNHEY, SVGAGI. CDR3 protein: CASSDRFYSNQPQHF. The CDR3 region has the DNA TGTGCCAGCAGCGACAGGTTTTATAGCAATCAGCCCCAGCATTTT.

The rearrangement joins TRBV4-2 to TRBJ1-3, with D possibly matching TRBD1 (6 bases). This CDR3 has 15 amino acids. Germline values: CDR1 LGHNA, CDR2 YNFKEQ. V lost 0 bases, J lost 3 bases, and 9 bases lay in between. The chain's CDR3 is CASSQDRGFGNTIYF. CDR3 coding DNA: TGTGCCAGCAGCCAAGACAGGGGCTTTGGAAACACCATATATTTT.

V and J are TRBV7-3 and TRBJ1-6, with D unclear. Germline assignment: CDR1 SGHTA and CDR2 FQGTGA. The CDR3 length is 13 residues. V shed 1 base and J shed 9 bases, with 7 bases lying between them. The CDR3: CASSLREFSPLHF. The CDR3 nucleotides read TGTGCCAGCAGCTTAAGGGAGTTTTCACCCCTCCACTTT.

For the CDR3, the DNA is TGTGCCAGCAGCTTAGACAGGGGGGCCTACGAGCAGTACTTC. Its translation is CASSLDRGAYEQYF. The chain employs TRBV11-1 and TRBJ2-7, with 8 positions matching TRBD1. This CDR3 has 14 residues. Germline CDR1 and CDR2: SGHAT and FQDESV (reference sequence). The junction had 1 base not matched to a gene; V was cut back by 1 base and J by 2 bases.